The rows below give T cell receptor beta chains drawn from one sample of a study of shared T cell receptors in the human thymus. Using immunoSEQ multiplex PCR, the repertoire was profiled, and TCRdb retains in-frame clones only, with some absent. The sample includes 540,000 or so clones, approximately 78% of them seen just once. These records were also assigned to another study, of human thymus T cells.

The specimen sequenced was thymocytes. These receptors all come from a boy under two years old with a congenital heart defect. Each CDR3 is given with its conserved first and last residue. Each record gives: J gene, V gene, clone size, D gene, CDR3 protein. A D gene is named only where the DNA matches it firmly. Only part of the rows carry a size: once, few, many, or a class if the clone is expanded.

J: TRBJ2-4
V: TRBV6-6
size: .
D: .
CDR3: CASSFRSYGKNIQYF

J: TRBJ2-1
V: TRBV27
size: .
D: TRBD1
CDR3: CASSPPVTRGPPEQFF

J: TRBJ2-5
V: TRBV10-3
size: .
D: .
CDR3: CAISAPPGETQYF

J: TRBJ2-1
V: TRBV4-2
size: few
D: .
CDR3: CASSPGQRGNEQFF

J: TRBJ2-7
V: TRBV28
size: .
D: .
CDR3: CASSSEPPLGRDYEQYF

J: TRBJ2-2
V: TRBV27
size: .
D: .
CDR3: CASSYYRRNTGELFF

J: TRBJ1-1
V: TRBV19
size: .
D: .
CDR3: CASSMVVGGAFF

J: TRBJ2-1
V: TRBV4-3
size: .
D: .
CDR3: CASSQEETGRGEQFF

J: TRBJ2-5
V: TRBV25-1
size: .
D: .
CDR3: CASISQETQYF

J: TRBJ2-2
V: TRBV7-3
size: .
D: TRBD2
CDR3: CASGLAGVADTGELFF

J: TRBJ2-3
V: TRBV19
size: few
D: .
CDR3: CASSRSASTQTSHQYF

J: TRBJ1-5
V: TRBV18
size: once
D: .
CDR3: CASSDSDQPQHF

J: TRBJ2-7
V: TRBV10-3
size: .
D: .
CDR3: CAISGTTGEARFSEQYF

J: TRBJ2-5
V: TRBV14
size: .
D: .
CDR3: CASSQDQGETQYF

J: TRBJ2-1
V: TRBV10-1
size: once
D: .
CDR3: CASSESTAAETMRQFF

J: TRBJ2-3
V: TRBV28
size: few
D: TRBD1
CDR3: CASSPDRVRTDTQYF

J: TRBJ1-3
V: TRBV7-2
size: .
D: .
CDR3: CASSLRDSGNTIYF

J: TRBJ2-7
V: TRBV6-1
size: .
D: TRBD1
CDR3: CASSPPRTGTEQYF

J: TRBJ2-2
V: TRBV5-1
size: .
D: TRBD2
CDR3: CASLGTSGRGARFYANTGELFF

J: TRBJ2-5
V: TRBV28
size: .
D: .
CDR3: CASSLPQGSPETQYF